This TCR beta chain comes out of a study of blood T cell repertoires in COVID-19. Study information: Donors in the United States, Italy and Spain gave samples during acute or convalescent COVID-19. Nucleic acid was either cDNA or gDNA, and it came from T cells, B-cell-depleted T cells, or PBMCs.

The germline CDR1 and CDR2 sequences are KGHDR and SFDVKD. J lost 8 bases, V lost 3 bases, and 12 bases had no gene match. The CDR3 loop spans 16 amino acids. Authors' processing steps: Using reference gene primer amplification, nucleated cell counts were estimated. The table came from immunoSEQ multiplex PCR; TCRdb's copy has only in-frame clones and leaves some out. The V and J calls and clone size are taken from that table; D and trimming were inferred from the DNA. There are about 340,000 clones in the sample; about nine tenths occur only once, and about 6.3% lies in the top ten. During active infection, Seattle patients enrolled and were then monitored through disease.

The sequence derives from a woman aged 50 to 60 with COVID-19, enrolled during active disease. This rearrangement joins TRBV24-1 to TRBJ2-1; 7 bases fit TRBD1. Input material: peripheral blood. This CDR3 is CATSDTLNRGNDEQFF. DNA of the CDR3: TGTGCCACCAGTGATACCCTCAACAGGGGAAATGATGAGCAGTTCTTC.